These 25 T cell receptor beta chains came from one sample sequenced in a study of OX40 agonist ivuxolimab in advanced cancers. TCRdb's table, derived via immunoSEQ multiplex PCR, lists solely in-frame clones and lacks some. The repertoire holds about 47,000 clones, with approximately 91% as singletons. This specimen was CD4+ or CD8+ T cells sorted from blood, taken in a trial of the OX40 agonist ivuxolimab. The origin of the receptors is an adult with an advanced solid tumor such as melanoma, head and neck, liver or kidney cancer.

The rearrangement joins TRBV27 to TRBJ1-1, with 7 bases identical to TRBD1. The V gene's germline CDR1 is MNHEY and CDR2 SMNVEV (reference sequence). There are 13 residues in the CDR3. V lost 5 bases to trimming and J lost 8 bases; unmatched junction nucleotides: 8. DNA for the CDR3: TGTGCCAGCAGTGCAGGGGGGTCCGTCGAAGCTTTCTTT. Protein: CASSAGGSVEAFF.

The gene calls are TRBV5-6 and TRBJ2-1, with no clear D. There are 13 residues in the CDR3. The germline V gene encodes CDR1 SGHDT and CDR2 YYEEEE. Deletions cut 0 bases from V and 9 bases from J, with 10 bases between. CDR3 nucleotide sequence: TGTGCCAGCAGCTTGGCGTCAGGCGGTGAGCAGTTCTTC. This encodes CASSLASGGEQFF.

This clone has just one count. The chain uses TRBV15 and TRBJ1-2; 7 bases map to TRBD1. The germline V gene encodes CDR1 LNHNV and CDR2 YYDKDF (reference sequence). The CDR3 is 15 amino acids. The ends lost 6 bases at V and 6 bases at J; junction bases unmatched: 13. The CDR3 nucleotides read TGTGCCACCAGTCATCGAATACAAGACAGGGATGGCTACACCTTC. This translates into CATSHRIQDRDGYTF.

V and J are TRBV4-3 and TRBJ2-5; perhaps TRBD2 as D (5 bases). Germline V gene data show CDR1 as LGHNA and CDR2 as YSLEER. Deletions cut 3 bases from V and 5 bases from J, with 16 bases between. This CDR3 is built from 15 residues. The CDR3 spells CASSQDDLAGETQYF. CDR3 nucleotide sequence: TGCGCCAGCAGCCAGGACGACCTAGCCGGGGAGACCCAGTACTTC.

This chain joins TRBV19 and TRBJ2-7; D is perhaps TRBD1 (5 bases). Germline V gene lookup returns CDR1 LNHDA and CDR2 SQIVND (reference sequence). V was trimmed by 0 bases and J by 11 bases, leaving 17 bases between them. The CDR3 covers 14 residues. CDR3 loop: CASSIDLEFRTKYF. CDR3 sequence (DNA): TGTGCCAGTAGTATAGATTTGGAGTTCAGGACAAAGTACTTC.

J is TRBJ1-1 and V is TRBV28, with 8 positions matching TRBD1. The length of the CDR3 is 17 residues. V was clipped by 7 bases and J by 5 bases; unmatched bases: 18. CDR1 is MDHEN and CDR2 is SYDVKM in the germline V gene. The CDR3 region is CASTLMPGGSGGTEAFF. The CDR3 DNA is TGTGCCAGCACCCTGATGCCAGGGGGCTCGGGGGGGACTGAAGCTTTCTTT.

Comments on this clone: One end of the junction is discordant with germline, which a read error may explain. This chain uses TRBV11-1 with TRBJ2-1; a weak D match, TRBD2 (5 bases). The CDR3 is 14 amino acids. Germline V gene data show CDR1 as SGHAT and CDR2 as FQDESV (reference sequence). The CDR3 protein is CASSLAPGSDEQFF. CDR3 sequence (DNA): TGTGCCAGCAGCCTAGCCCCGGGGAGCGATGAGCAGTTCTTC.

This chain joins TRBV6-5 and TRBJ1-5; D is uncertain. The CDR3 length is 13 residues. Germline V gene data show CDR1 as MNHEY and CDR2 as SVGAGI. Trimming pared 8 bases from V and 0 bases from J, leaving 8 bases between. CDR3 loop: CASGALSNQPQHF. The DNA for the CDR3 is TGTGCCAGCGGAGCCCTTAGCAATCAGCCCCAGCATTTT.

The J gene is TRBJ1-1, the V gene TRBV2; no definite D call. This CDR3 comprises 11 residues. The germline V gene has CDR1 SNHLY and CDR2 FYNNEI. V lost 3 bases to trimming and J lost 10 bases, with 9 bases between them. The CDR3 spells CASSEFHGAFF. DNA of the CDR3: TGTGCCAGCAGTGAGTTCCACGGAGCTTTCTTT.

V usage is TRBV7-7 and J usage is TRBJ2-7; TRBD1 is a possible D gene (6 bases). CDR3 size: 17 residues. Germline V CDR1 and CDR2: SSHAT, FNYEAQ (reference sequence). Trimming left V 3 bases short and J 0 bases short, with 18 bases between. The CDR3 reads CASSFLVGHPFSYEQYF. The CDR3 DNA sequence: TGTGCCAGCAGCTTTTTGGTGGGACACCCATTCTCCTACGAGCAGTACTTC.

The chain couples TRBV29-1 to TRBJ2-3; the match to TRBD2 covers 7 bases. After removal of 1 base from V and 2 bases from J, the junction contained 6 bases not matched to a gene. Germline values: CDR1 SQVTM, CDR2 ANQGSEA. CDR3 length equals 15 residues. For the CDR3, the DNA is TGCAGCGTTGAAGGTGTAGCGGGCCTCACAGATACGCAGTATTTT. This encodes CSVEGVAGLTDTQYF.

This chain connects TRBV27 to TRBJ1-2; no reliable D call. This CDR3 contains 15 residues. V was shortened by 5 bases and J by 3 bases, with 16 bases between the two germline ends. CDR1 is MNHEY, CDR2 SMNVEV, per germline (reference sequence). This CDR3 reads CASSPTPPTDYGYTF. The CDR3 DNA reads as TGTGCCAGCAGTCCTACCCCGCCGACTGACTATGGCTACACCTTC.

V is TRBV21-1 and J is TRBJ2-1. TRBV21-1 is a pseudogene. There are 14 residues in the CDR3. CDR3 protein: CASSSRSSYNEQFF. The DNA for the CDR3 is TGTGCCAGCAGCAGCAGGAGCTCCTACAATGAGCAGTTCTTC.

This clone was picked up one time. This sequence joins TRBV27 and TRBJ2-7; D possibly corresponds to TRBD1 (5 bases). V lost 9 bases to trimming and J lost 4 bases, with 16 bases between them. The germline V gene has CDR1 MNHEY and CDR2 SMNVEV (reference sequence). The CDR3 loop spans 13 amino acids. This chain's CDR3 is CASKGGAAYEQYF. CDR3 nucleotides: TGTGCCAGTAAGGGTGGGGCTGCGTACGAGCAGTACTTC.

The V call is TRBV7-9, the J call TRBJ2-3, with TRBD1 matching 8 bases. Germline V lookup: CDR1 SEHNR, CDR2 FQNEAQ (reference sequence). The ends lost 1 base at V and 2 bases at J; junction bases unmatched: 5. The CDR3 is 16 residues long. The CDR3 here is CASSLGQGATTDTQYF. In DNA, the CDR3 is TGTGCCAGCAGCTTAGGCCAGGGGGCAACCACAGATACGCAGTATTTT.

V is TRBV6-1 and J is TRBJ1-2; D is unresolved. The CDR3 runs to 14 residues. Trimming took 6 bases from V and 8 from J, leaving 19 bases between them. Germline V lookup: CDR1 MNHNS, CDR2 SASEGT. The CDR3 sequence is CASSPGRVGYGYTF. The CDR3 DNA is TGTGCCAGCAGCCCTGGGAGGGTCGGCTACGGCTACACCTTC.

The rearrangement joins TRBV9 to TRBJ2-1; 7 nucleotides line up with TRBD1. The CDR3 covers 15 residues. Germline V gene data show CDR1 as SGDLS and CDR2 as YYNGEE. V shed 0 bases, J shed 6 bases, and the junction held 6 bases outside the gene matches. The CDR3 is CASSVEGAESNEQFF. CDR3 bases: TGTGCCAGCAGCGTAGAGGGGGCAGAAAGCAATGAGCAGTTCTTC.

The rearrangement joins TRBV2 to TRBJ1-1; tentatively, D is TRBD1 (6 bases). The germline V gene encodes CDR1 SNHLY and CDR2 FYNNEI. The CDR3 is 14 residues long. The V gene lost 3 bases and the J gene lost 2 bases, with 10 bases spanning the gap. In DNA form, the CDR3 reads TGTGCCAGCAGTGAGGACAGCCAAAACACTGAAGCTTTCTTT. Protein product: CASSEDSQNTEAFF.

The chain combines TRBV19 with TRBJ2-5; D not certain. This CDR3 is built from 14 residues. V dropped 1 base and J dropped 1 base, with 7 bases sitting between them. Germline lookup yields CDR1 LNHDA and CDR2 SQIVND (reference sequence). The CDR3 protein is CASSIGGAQETQYF. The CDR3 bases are TGTGCCAGTAGTATAGGGGGTGCCCAAGAGACCCAGTACTTC.

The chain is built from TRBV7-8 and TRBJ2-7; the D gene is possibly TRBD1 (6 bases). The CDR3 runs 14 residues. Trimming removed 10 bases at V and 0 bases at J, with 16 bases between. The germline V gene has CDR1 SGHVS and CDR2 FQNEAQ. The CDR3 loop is CATEGQGPSYEQYF. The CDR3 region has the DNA TGTGCCACCGAGGGGCAGGGGCCCTCCTACGAGCAGTACTTC.

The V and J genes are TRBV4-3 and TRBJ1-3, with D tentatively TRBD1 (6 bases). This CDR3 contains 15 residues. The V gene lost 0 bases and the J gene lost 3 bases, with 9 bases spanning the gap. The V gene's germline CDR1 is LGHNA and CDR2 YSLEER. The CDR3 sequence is CASSQDRGVGNTIYF. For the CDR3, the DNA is TGCGCCAGCAGCCAAGATAGGGGGGTTGGAAACACCATATATTTT.

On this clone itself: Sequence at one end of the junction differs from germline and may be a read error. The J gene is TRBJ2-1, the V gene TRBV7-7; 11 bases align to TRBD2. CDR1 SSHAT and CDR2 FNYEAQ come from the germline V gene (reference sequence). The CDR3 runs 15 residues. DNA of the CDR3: TGTGCTAGCAGCCTGACTAGCGGGGTTGGTAATGAGCAGTTCTTC. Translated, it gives CASSLTSGVGNEQFF.

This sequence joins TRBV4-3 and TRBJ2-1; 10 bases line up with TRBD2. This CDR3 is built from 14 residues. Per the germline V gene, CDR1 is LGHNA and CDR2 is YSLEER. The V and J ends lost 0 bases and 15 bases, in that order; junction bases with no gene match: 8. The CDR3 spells CASSQDRTSGTLFF. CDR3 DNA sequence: TGCGCCAGCAGCCAAGATAGGACTAGCGGAACTCTGTTCTTC.

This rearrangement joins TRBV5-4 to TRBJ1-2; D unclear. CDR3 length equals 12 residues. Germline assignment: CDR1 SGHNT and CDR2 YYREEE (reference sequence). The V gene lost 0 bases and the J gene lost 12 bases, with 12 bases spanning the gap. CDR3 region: CASSLGLAENTF. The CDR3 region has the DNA TGTGCCAGCAGCTTGGGTTTAGCAGAGAACACCTTC.

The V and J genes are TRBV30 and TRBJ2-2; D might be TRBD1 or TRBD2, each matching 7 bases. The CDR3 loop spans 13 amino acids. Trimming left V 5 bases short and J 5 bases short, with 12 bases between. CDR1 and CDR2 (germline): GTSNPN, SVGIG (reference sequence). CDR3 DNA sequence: TGTGCCTGGGACAGGGAGGGGACCGGGGAGCTGTTTTTT. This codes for CAWDREGTGELFF.